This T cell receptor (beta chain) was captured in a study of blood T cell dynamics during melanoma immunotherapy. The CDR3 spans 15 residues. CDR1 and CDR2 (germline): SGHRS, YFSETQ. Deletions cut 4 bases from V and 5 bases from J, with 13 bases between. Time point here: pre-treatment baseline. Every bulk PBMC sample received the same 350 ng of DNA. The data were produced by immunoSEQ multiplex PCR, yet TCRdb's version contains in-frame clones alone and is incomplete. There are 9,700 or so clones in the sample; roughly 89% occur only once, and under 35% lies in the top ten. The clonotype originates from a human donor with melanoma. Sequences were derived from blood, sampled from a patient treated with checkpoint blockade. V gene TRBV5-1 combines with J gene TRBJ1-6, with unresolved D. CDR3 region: CASSPDGPDNSPLHF. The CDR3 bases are TGCGCCAGCAGCCCCGACGGCCCCGATAATTCACCCCTCCACTTT. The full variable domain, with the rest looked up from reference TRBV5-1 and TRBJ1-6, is KAGVTQTPRYLIKTRGQQVTLSCSPISGHRSVSWYQQTPGQGLQFLFEYFSETQRNKGNFPGRFSGRQFSNSRSEMNVSTLELGDSALYLCASSPDGPDNSPLHFGNGTRLTVT.